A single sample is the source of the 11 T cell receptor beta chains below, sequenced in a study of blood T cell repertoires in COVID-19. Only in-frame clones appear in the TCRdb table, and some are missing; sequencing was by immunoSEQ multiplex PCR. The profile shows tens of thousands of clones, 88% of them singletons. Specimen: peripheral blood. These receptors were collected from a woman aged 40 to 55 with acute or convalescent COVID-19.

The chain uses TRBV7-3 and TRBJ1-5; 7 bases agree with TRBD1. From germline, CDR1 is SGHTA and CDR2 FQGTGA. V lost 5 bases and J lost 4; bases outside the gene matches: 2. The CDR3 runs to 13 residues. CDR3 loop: CASSPDRNQPQHF. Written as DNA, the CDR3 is TGTGCCAGCAGCCCGGACAGGAATCAGCCCCAGCATTTT.

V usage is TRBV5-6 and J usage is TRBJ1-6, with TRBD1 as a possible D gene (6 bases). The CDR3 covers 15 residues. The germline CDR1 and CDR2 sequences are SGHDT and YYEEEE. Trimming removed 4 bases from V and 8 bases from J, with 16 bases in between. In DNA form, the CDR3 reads TGTGCCAGCAGCAAGGACAGTTATACTGATTCACCCCTCCACTTT. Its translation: CASSKDSYTDSPLHF.

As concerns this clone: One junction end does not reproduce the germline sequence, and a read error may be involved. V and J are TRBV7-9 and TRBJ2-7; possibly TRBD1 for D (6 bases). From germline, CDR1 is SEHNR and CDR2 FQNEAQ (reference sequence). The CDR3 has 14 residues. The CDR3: CASTLGTGPYEQYF. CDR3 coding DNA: TGTGCCAGCACCTTAGGAACAGGGCCCTACGAGCAGTACTTC.

The CDR3 region has the DNA TGTGCCAGCAGTCCTGGGACAGCGACTTCAACTAATGAAAAACTGTTTTTT. This codes for CASSPGTATSTNEKLFF. The V call is TRBV28, the J call TRBJ1-4; TRBD1 agrees at 7 bases. This CDR3 spans 17 amino acids. With 5 bases clipped from V and 0 bases from J, the junction kept 9 bases outside the gene matches. Germline V gene sequence: CDR1 MDHEN, CDR2 SYDVKM. The full variable domain, rest sourced from reference TRBV28 and TRBJ1-4, is DVKVTQSSRYLVKRTGEKVFLECVQDMDHENMFWYRQDPGLGLRLIYFSYDVKMKEKGDIPEGYSVSREKKERFSLILESASTNQTSMYLCASSPGTATSTNEKLFFGSGTQLSVL.

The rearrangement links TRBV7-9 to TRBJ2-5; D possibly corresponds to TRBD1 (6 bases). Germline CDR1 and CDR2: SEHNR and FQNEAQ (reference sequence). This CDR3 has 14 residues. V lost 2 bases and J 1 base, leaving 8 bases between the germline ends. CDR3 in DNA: TGTGCCAGCAGCTTAACAGGGCTCCAAGAGACCCAGTACTTC. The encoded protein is CASSLTGLQETQYF.

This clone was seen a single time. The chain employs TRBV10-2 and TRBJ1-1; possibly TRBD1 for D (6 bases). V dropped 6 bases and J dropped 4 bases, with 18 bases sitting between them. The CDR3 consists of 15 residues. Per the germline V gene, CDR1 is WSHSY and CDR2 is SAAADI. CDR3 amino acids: CASRQGWSSTTEAFF. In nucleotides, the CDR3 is TGCGCCAGCAGACAGGGTTGGTCTTCGACCACTGAAGCTTTCTTT.

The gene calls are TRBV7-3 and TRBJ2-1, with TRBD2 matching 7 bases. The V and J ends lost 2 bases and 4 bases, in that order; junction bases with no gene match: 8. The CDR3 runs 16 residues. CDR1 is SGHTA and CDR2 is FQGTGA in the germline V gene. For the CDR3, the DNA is TGTGCCAGCAGCTTAGGGGCGGGCGGGGGATACAATGAGCAGTTCTTC. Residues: CASSLGAGGGYNEQFF.

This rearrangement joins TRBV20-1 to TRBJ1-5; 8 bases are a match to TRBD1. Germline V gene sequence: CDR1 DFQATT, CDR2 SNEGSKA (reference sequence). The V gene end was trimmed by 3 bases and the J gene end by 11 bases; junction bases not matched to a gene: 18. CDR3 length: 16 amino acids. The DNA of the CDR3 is TGCAGTGCTAGTTCCCTAGGACAGGGATCCACAAGGGCCCAGCATTTT. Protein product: CSASSLGQGSTRAQHF.

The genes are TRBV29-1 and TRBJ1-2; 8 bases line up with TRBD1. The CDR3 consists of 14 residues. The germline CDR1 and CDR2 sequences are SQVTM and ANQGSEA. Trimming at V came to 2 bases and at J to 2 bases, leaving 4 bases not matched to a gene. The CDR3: CSVEKNRGNYGYTF. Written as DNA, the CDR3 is TGCAGCGTTGAAAAAAACAGGGGGAACTATGGCTACACCTTC.

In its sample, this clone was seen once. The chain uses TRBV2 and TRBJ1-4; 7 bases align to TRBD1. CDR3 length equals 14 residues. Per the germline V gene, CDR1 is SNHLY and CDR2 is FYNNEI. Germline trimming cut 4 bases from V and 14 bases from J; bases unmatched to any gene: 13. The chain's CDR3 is CASSVRGAGGKLFF. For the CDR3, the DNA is TGTGCCAGCAGTGTGAGGGGAGCAGGGGGGAAGCTGTTTTTT.

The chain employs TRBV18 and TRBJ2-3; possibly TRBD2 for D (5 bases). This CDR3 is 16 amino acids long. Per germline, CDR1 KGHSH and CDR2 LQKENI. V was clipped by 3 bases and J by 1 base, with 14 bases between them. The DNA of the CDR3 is TGTGCCAGCTCACCTTATGCCTTGAGGGGCACAGATACGCAGTATTTT. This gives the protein CASSPYALRGTDTQYF.